This T cell receptor beta chain was observed in a study of spatial heterogeneity in lung cancer. Study background: For the average unique TCR and UMI combination, more than nine occurrences appeared in raw reads. Study results and caveats: Blood contained ubiquitous expanded tumor TCRs more at resection than at follow-up.

As for time point: blood at routine non-recurrence follow-up after resection. Whole RNA was taken from tumor, nontumor lung or frozen PBMC; it was then sequenced unsorted. Carried by each TCR cDNA molecule was a unique molecular identifier. TCRdb reprocessed the 5' RACE reads with MiXCR, giving one entry per CDR3 protein. The table has about 87,000 distinct CDR3 sequences, roughly a fifth seen once. This clonotype appeared a few times. The antigen is undetermined. V was pared by 0 bases and J by 7 bases, with 6 bases of the junction left unmatched. There are 16 residues in the CDR3. Germline values: CDR1 LGHDT, CDR2 YNNKEL (reference sequence).

The chain employs TRBV3-1 and TRBJ1-3; 10 bases map to TRBD1. Material: PBMCs, obtained at follow-up. This TCR came from a male donor with early-stage non-small cell lung cancer. The CDR3 protein is CASSQDGGTGDNTIYF. The DNA for the CDR3 is TGTGCCAGCAGCCAAGATGGCGGGACAGGGGACAACACCATATATTTT.